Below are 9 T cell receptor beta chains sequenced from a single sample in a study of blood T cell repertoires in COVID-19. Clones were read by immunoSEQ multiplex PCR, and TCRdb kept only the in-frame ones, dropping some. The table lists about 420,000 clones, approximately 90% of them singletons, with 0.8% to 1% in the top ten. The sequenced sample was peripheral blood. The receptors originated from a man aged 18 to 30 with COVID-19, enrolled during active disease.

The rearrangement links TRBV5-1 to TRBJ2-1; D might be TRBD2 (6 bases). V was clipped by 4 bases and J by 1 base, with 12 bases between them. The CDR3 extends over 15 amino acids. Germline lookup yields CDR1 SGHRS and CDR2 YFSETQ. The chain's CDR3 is CASSPGLFSYNEQFF. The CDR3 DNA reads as TGCGCCAGCAGCCCGGGACTCTTTTCCTACAATGAGCAGTTCTTC.

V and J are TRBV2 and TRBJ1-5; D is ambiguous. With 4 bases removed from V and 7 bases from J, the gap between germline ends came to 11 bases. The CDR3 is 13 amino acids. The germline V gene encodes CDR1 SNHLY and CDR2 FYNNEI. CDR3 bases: TGTGCCAGCAGTGGCGGGCGAGGACAGCCCCAGCATTTT. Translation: CASSGGRGQPQHF.

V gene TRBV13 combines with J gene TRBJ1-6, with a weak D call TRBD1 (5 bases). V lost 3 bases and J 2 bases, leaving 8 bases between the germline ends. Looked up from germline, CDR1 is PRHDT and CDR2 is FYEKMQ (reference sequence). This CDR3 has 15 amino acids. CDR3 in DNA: TGTGCCAGCAGCTTTGGGGCCACCTATAATTCACCCCTCCACTTT. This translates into CASSFGATYNSPLHF.

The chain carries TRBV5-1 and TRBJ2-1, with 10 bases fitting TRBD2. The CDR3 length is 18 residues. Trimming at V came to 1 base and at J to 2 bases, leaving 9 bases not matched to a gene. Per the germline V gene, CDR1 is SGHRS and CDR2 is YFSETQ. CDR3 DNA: TGCGCCAGCAGCTTGATTAGCGGGGGGTCTTTTCCCTACAATGAGCAGTTCTTC. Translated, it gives CASSLISGGSFPYNEQFF.

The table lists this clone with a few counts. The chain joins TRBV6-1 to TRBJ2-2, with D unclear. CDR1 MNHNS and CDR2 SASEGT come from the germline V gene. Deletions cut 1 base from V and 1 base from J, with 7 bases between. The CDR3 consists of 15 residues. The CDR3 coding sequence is TGTGCCAGCAGTGAAGTTCCAGGGAACACCGGGGAGCTGTTTTTT. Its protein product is CASSEVPGNTGELFF.

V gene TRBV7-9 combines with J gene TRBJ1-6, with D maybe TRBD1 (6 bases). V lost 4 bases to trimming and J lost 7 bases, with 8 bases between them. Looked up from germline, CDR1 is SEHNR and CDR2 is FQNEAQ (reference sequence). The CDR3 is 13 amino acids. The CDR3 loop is CASSWTDNSPLHF. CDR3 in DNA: TGTGCCAGCAGCTGGACAGACAATTCACCCCTCCACTTT.

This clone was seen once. The CDR3 DNA reads as TGTGCCAGCAGCTCCCTACTAGGGTCTACTCTGGGAGGCTACACCTTC. Protein product: CASSSLLGSTLGGYTF. V usage is TRBV7-9 and J usage is TRBJ1-2; unclear D gene. CDR3 size: 16 residues. Germline CDR1 reads SEHNR; CDR2 reads FQNEAQ (reference sequence). The germline V and J ends were trimmed by 4 bases and 8 bases, with 23 bases remaining between them.

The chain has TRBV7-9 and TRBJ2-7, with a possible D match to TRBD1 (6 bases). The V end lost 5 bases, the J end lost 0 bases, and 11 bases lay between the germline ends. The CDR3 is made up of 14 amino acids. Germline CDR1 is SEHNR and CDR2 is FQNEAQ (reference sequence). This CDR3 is CASSQTGSSYEQYF. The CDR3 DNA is TGTGCCAGCAGCCAAACAGGGAGCTCCTACGAGCAGTACTTC.

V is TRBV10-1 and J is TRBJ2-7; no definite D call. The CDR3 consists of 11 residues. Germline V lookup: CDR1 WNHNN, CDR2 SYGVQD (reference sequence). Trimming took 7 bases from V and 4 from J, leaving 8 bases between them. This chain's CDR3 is CASNRWYEQYF. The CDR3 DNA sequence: TGCGCCAGCAATAGATGGTACGAGCAGTACTTC.